The sample holds a few counts of the clone carrying this T cell receptor beta chain. As yet, its antigen is unknown. This entry comes from a study of human T cells and chemical hapten exposure. Study observations and caveats: With DPC sensitization, TCRs exceeding 1 in 1000 frequency showed no change.

Via MiXCR, TCRdb re-called the RACE reads, giving one row per CDR3 protein. This repertoire shows over 300,000 distinct CDR3 sequences, roughly 5% found once; its top ten account for approximately 2.8%. Time point in this sample: pre-sensitization, week 0. Stated treatment: therapeutic diphenylcyclopropenone sensitization with weekly scalp DPC. The V end lost 5 bases, the J end lost 4 bases, and 11 bases lay between the germline ends. The CDR3 spans 13 residues. The chain carries TRBV12-3 or TRBV12-4 and TRBJ1-1; the D is unclear. The receptor comes from a woman in her 50s with alopecia areata. Some clones in this sample may be carry-over from other donors' samples. The sequencing here drew on whole blood, taken in connection with sensitization to the hapten diphenylcyclopropenone (DPC). Written as DNA, the CDR3 is TGTGCCAGCAGTATGGGGATAGGCACTGAAGCTTTCTTT. This translates into CASSMGIGTEAFF.